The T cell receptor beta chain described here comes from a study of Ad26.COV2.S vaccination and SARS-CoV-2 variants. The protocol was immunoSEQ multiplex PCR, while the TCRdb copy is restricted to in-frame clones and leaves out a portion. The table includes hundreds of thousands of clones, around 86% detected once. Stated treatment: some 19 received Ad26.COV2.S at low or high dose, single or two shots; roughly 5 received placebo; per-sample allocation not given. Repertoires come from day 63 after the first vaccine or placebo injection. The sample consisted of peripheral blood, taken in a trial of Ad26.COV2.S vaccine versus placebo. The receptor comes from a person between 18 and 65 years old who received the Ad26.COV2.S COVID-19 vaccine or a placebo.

CDR3 nucleotide sequence: TGTGCCAGCAGCTTTGATGCCCGACAGGGAGGACAGCCCCAGCATTTT. This codes for CASSFDARQGGQPQHF. The chain has TRBV7-8 and TRBJ1-5; TRBD1 aligns across 7 bases. Germline-derived CDR1 and CDR2 are SGHVS and FQNEAQ. Trimming took 3 bases from V and 7 from J; bases not matched to a gene: 12. The CDR3 extends over 16 amino acids. The whole variable domain, filled in from reference TRBV7-8 and TRBJ1-5, reads GAGVSQSPRYKVAKRGQDVALRCDPISGHVSLFWYQQALGQGPEFLTYFQNEAQLDKSGLPSDRFFAERPEGSVSTLKIQRTQQEDSAVYLCASSFDARQGGQPQHFGDGTRLSIL.